This T cell receptor (beta chain) was profiled in a study of STAT5B mutations in CD4+ large granular lymphocyte leukemia. The study, taken as a whole, reports: 25% of private leukemic clonotypes occurred rarely in other patients' non-leukemic repertoires.

This CDR3 is 13 amino acids long. CDR1 is SGHNT, CDR2 YENEEA, per germline. V gave up 7 bases and J gave up 3 bases; unmatched junction bases: 5. As for this clone: As yet, its antigen is unknown.

The table came from immunoSEQ multiplex PCR; TCRdb's copy has only in-frame clones and leaves some out. The sample carries 30,000 to 35,000 clones, around 88% recorded once. The origin of this receptor is a human donor in good health. The chain uses TRBV11-3 and TRBJ2-7, with 8 bases identical to TRBD2. Sequencing input: CD4+ T cells from blood buffy coats. This CDR3 reads CASMGTRDYEQYF. The CDR3 DNA is TGTGCCAGCATGGGGACTAGGGACTACGAGCAGTACTTC.